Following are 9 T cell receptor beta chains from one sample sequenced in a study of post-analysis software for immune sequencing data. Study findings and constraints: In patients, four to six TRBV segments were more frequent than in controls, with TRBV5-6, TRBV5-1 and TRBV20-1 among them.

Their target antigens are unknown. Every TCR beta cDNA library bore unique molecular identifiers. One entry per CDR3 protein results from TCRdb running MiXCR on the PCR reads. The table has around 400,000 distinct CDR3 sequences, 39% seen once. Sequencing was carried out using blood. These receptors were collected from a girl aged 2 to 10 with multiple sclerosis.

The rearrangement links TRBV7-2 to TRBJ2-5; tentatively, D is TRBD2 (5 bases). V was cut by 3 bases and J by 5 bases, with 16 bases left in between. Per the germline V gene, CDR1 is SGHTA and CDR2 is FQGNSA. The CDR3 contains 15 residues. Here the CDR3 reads CASSLVAKRSETQYF. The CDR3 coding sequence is TGTGCCAGCAGCTTGGTCGCCAAGCGGTCGGAGACCCAGTACTTC.

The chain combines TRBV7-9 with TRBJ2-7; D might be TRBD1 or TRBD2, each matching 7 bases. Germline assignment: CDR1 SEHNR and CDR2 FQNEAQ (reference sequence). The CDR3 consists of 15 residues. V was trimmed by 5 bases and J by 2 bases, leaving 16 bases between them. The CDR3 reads CASSATGGQTYEQYF. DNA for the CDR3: TGTGCCAGCAGCGCAACGGGGGGACAGACCTACGAGCAGTACTTC.

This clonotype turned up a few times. CDR3 coding DNA: TGCAGCGTTGAATTAGGAGCAGATACGCAGTATTTT. This encodes CSVELGADTQYF. The chain has TRBV29-1 and TRBJ2-3; D ambiguous. V gave up 2 bases and J gave up 4 bases, with 7 bases separating them. Germline-derived CDR1 and CDR2 are SQVTM and ANQGSEA. The CDR3 sequence is 12 residues long.

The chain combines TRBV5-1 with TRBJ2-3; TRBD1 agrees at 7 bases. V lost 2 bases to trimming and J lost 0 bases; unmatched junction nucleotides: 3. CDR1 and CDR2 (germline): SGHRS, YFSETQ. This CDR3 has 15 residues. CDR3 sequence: CASSFGQVSTDTQYF. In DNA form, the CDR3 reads TGCGCCAGCAGCTTCGGACAGGTTAGCACAGATACGCAGTATTTT.

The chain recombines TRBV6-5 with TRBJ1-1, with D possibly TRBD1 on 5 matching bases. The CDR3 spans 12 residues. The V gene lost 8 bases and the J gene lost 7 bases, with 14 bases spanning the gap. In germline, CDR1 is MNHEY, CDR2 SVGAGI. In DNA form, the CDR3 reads TGTGCCAGCGGGGGAAGGGAATATGAAGCTTTCTTT. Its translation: CASGGREYEAFF.

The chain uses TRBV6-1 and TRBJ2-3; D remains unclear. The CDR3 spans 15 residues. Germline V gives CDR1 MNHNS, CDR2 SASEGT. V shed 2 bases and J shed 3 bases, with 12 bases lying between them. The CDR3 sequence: CASSETPLQTDTQYF. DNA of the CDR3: TGTGCCAGCAGTGAAACCCCCCTTCAGACAGATACGCAGTATTTT.

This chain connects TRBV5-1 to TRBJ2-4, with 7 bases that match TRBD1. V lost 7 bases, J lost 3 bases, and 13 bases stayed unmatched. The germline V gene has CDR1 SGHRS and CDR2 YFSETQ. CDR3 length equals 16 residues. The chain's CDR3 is CASGSQGNLGKNIQYF. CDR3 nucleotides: TGCGCCAGCGGCTCACAGGGGAATCTAGGCAAAAACATTCAGTACTTC. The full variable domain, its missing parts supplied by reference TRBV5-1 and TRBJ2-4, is KAGVTQTPRYLIKTRGQQVTLSCSPISGHRSVSWYQQTPGQGLQFLFEYFSETQRNKGNFPGRFSGRQFSNSRSEMNVSTLELGDSALYLCASGSQGNLGKNIQYFGAGTRLSVL.

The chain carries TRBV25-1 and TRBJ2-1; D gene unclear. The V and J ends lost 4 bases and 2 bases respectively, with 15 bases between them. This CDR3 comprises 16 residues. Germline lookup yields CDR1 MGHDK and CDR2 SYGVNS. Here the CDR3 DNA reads TGTGCCAGCAGTGCGAGACGCCCAAAAACCTACAATGAGCAGTTCTTC. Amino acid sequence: CASSARRPKTYNEQFF.

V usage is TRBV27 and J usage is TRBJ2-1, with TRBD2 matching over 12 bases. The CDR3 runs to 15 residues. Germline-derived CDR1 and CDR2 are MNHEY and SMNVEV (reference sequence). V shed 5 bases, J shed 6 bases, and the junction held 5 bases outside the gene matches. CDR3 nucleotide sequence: TGTGCCAGCAGTATCCTAGCGGGAGGGCCCAATGAGCAGTTCTTC. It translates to CASSILAGGPNEQFF.